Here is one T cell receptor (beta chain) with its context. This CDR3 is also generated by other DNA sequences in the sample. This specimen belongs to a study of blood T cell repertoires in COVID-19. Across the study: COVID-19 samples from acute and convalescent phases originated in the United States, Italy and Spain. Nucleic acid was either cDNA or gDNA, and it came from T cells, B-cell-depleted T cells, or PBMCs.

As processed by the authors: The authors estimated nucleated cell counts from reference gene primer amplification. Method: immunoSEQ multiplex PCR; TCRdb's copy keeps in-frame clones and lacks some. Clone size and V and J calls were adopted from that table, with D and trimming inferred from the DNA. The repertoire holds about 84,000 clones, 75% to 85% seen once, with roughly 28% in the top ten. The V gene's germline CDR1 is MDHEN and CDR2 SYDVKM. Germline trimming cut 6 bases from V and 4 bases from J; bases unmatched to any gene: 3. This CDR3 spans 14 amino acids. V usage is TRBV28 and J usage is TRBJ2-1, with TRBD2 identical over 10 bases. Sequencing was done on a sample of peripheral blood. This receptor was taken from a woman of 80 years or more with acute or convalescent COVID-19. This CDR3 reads CASRRLAGYNEQFF. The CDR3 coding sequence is TGTGCCAGCAGGAGACTAGCGGGTTACAATGAGCAGTTCTTC.